Listed below are T cell receptor beta chains from one sample, sequenced in a study of shared clonotypes between healthy human individuals. Data came from immunoSEQ multiplex PCR; TCRdb stores just in-frame clones and leaves some out. Of some 2.1 million clones detected, approximately 94% appear once; the ten largest clones hold 1% to 1.3%. The specimen was naive CD8+ T cells sorted from blood. All receptors derive from a man between 18 and 29 years old in good health. Both conserved end residues are part of each CDR3. Each record gives: CDR3 length, J gene, V gene, clone size, D gene, CDR3 DNA, CDR3 protein. A D gene is named only where the DNA matches it firmly. Only some rows state a clone size, as once, few, many or a class for expanded clones.

>13|TRBJ2-3|TRBV7-6|-|-
TGTGCCAGCAGCTTACAGGGTGGTGATACGCAGTATTTT
CASSLQGGDTQYF
>14|TRBJ1-6|TRBV27|-|TRBD1
TGTGCCAGCAGTTGGACAGGGGGAGATTCACCCCTCCACTTT
CASSWTGGDSPLHF
>12|TRBJ2-7|TRBV2|once|-
TGTGCCAGCAGTGATAGTGGAGGCGAGCAGTACTTC
CASSDSGGEQYF
>13|TRBJ1-6|TRBV2|-|-
TGTGCGACCAACGGGGTCGAAAATTCACCCCTCCACTTT
CATNGVENSPLHF
>13|TRBJ2-7|TRBV5-1|-|-
TGCGCCAGCAGCTCCGGAGGCGACTACGAGCAGTACTTC
CASSSGGDYEQYF
>16|TRBJ1-5|TRBV5-6|-|-
TGTGCCAGCAGCCCCGGACACCTCAGGCGGAATCAGCCCCAGCATTTT
CASSPGHLRRNQPQHF
>11|TRBJ1-2|TRBV25-1|-|-
TGTGCCAGCAGTTACGGTTATGGCTACACCTTC
CASSYGYGYTF
>13|TRBJ1-1|TRBV29-1|-|-
TGCAGCGCCTTATCACAGGGAGACACTGAAGCTTTCTTT
CSALSQGDTEAFF
>13|TRBJ2-3|TRBV9|-|-
TGTGCCAGCAGCCCTTGGGGTACAGATACGCAGTATTTT
CASSPWGTDTQYF
>16|TRBJ2-2|TRBV27|-|TRBD2
TGTGCCAGCAGTCCTGTTACTAGCGGGGGGACCGGGGAGCTGTTTTTT
CASSPVTSGGTGELFF
>13|TRBJ1-1|TRBV9|-|-
TGTGCCAGCAGCGAGGGACAAAACCCTGAAGCTTTCTTT
CASSEGQNPEAFF
>13|TRBJ2-1|TRBV27|-|-
TGTGCCAGCAGTTTGATCGCCCCCAATGAGCAGTTCTTC
CASSLIAPNEQFF
>14|TRBJ1-1|TRBV13|-|-
TGTGCCAGCAGAACGGCCAAAGAGAACACTGAAGCTTTCTTT
CASRTAKENTEAFF
>14|TRBJ1-6|TRBV2|-|TRBD1
TGTGCCAGCAGCGAGACAGGGGACAATTCACCCCTCCACTTT
CASSETGDNSPLHF
>13|TRBJ2-5|TRBV6-5|-|-
TGTGCCAGCAGCACGGGTCAGATAGAGACCCAGTACTTC
CASSTGQIETQYF
>17|TRBJ2-2|TRBV13|-|-
TGTGCCAGCAGCTCGAGCCTACAGGGTTTGAACACCGGGGAGCTGTTTTTT
CASSSSLQGLNTGELFF
>16|TRBJ2-7|TRBV7-8|-|-
TGTGCCAGCAGTCCATCTCAATTGGCGGGGTACTACGAGCAGTACTTC
CASSPSQLAGYYEQYF
>15|TRBJ2-7|TRBV11-2|-|-
TGTGCCAGCAGCTTAGAAGGGGACAACCTATACGAGCAGTACTTC
CASSLEGDNLYEQYF
>13|TRBJ1-1|TRBV30|-|TRBD1
TGTGCCGGTAAGACAGGGGGCTACACTGAAGCTTTCTTT
CAGKTGGYTEAFF
>15|TRBJ1-2|TRBV6-1|-|-
TGTGCCAGCAGCCCGGACGGTTACAGCACCTATGGCTACACCTTC
CASSPDGYSTYGYTF
>16|TRBJ2-2|TRBV4-1|-|TRBD2
TGCGCCAGCAGTCCATTCGCGGGAGGGAACACCGGGGAGCTGTTTTTT
CASSPFAGGNTGELFF
>12|TRBJ2-1|TRBV7-9|-|-
TGTGCCAGCAGCTTTTTGTCCCATGAGCAGTTCTTC
CASSFLSHEQFF
>14|TRBJ1-4|TRBV10-2|-|-
TGCGCCAGCAGTGAAAGGCAGCCTAATGAAAAACTGTTTTTT
CASSERQPNEKLFF
>14|TRBJ2-7|TRBV4-1|-|TRBD1
TGCGCCAGCAGCTTGAACAGGGGGCACTACGAGCAGTACTTC
CASSLNRGHYEQYF
>14|TRBJ2-5|TRBV10-3|few|TRBD2
TGTGCCACCACTAGCGGGGGGTTCCAAGAGACCCAGTACTTC
CATTSGGFQETQYF
>14|TRBJ2-7|TRBV5-1|once|TRBD1
TGCGCCAGCAGCCTGGACAGGGACGCCTACGAGCAGTACTTC
CASSLDRDAYEQYF
>16|TRBJ2-7|TRBV2|-|TRBD2
TGTGCCAGCAGTGAACCTAGCGGGAGAGTGGCCTACGAGCAGTACTTC
CASSEPSGRVAYEQYF
>14|TRBJ2-1|TRBV4-1|-|-
TGCGCCTCAGGGGGGATAGGATCTTACAATGAGCAGTTCTTC
CASGGIGSYNEQFF
>17|TRBJ1-6|TRBV28|-|-
TGTGCCAGCAGCAGGCTGGGGGAGGGGGTCGGAAATTCACCCCTCCACTTT
CASSRLGEGVGNSPLHF
>13|TRBJ2-7|TRBV7-6|-|-
TGTGCCAGCAGCTTAGCCGGGGCCTACGAGCAGTACTTC
CASSLAGAYEQYF
>16|TRBJ1-3|TRBV7-2|-|-
TGTGCCAGCAGCTTAGGGGATGGGGTCTCTGGAAACACCATATATTTT
CASSLGDGVSGNTIYF
>16|TRBJ2-3|TRBV13|-|TRBD2
TGTGCCAGCAGCTTAAGGCTAGCGGGAGTGTCAGATACGCAGTATTTT
CASSLRLAGVSDTQYF
>14|TRBJ2-7|TRBV4-3|-|-
TGCGCCAGCAGCCAAGGAGGCTCCTACTACGAGCAGTACTTC
CASSQGGSYYEQYF
>13|TRBJ1-2|TRBV27|-|-
TGTGCCAGCTCCTCAGGACATAACTATGGCTACACCTTC
CASSSGHNYGYTF
>11|TRBJ1-1|TRBV5-1|-|-
TGCGCCAGCAGCTTGGAAGGGGAAGCTTTCTTT
CASSLEGEAFF
>17|TRBJ2-2|TRBV11-2|-|TRBD2
TGTGCCAGCAGCTTAGGGCTAGCGGGGGTTAACACCGGGGAGCTGTTTTTT
CASSLGLAGVNTGELFF
>14|TRBJ2-2|TRBV27|few|-
TGTGCCAGCAAAGTGGCAGGAACCACCGGGGAGCTGTTTTTT
CASKVAGTTGELFF